The 8 T cell receptor beta chains reported below all come from one sample, sequenced in a study of shared clonotypes between healthy human individuals. TCRdb's copy holds only in-frame clones and misses some; the assay was immunoSEQ multiplex PCR. Of approximately 1.5 million clones in the sample, around 98% were seen once. The sequencing sample was made of naive CD4+ T cells sorted from blood. Subset in this sample: CD45RA+ positively selected. These receptors came from a man aged 30-40 years in good health.

The chain employs TRBV21-1 and TRBJ2-3. TRBV21-1 is described as a pseudogene. The CDR3 runs 16 residues. CDR3 coding DNA: TGTGCCACACCACAGCCACCCCCGGGACCCACAGATACGCAGTATTTT. It is translated as CATPQPPPGPTDTQYF.

As for this clone: The sample carries other DNA sequences with the same CDR3. The chain uses TRBV28 and TRBJ2-1, with unresolved D. The germline V and J ends were trimmed by 4 bases and 3 bases, with 1 base remaining between them. Germline CDR1 MDHEN, CDR2 SYDVKM. The CDR3 extends over 11 amino acids. CDR3 region: CASSYYNEQFF. In nucleotides, the CDR3 is TGTGCCAGCAGTTACTACAATGAGCAGTTCTTC. The variable domain in full, completed from reference TRBV28 and TRBJ2-1, reads DVKVTQSSRYLVKRTGEKVFLECVQDMDHENMFWYRQDPGLGLRLIYFSYDVKMKEKGDIPEGYSVSREKKERFSLILESASTNQTSMYLCASSYYNEQFFGPGTRLTVL.

Only one count was recorded for this clone. This chain links TRBV29-1 with TRBJ2-7, with D possibly matching TRBD1 (5 bases). Between the trimmed V and J ends, which lost 7 bases and 2 bases, there was a span of 15 bases. The CDR3 sequence is 13 residues long. CDR1 is SQVTM, CDR2 ANQGSEA, per germline. For the CDR3, the DNA is TGCAGCGGGGGCAGGGATTCCACCTACGAGCAGTACTTC. Translating it yields CSGGRDSTYEQYF.

The chain has TRBV15 and TRBJ2-5; no clear D. Trimming shortened V by 0 bases and J by 2 bases, and 10 bases separated the two germline ends. Germline V gene lookup returns CDR1 LNHNV and CDR2 YYDKDF (reference sequence). There are 15 residues in the CDR3. CDR3 residues: CATSRDPHGQETQYF. The CDR3 DNA sequence: TGTGCCACCAGCAGAGATCCCCACGGTCAAGAGACCCAGTACTTC. The entire variable domain, with the rest obtained from reference TRBV15 and TRBJ2-5, is as follows: DAMVIQNPRYQVTQFGKPVTLSCSQTLNHNVMYWYQQKSSQAPKLLFHYYDKDFNNEADTPDNFQSRRPNTSFCFLDIRSPGLGDTAMYLCATSRDPHGQETQYFGPGTRLLVL.

The rearrangement links TRBV7-2 to TRBJ2-3; TRBD1 matches at 8 bases. V lost 3 bases, J lost 6 bases, and 5 bases stayed unmatched. The CDR3 length is 14 residues. Germline lookup yields CDR1 SGHTA and CDR2 FQGNSA. CDR3 protein: CASSFDRGGDTQYF. The CDR3 coding sequence is TGTGCCAGCAGCTTCGACAGGGGAGGTGATACGCAGTATTTT.

The rearrangement links TRBV28 to TRBJ2-3; D is uncertain. Trimming shortened V by 7 bases and J by 3 bases, and 11 bases separated the two germline ends. Per the germline V gene, CDR1 is MDHEN and CDR2 is SYDVKM. This CDR3 has 13 residues. The CDR3 protein is CASTWVSTDTQYF. The CDR3 nucleotides are TGTGCCAGCACCTGGGTTTCGACAGATACGCAGTATTTT.

V and J are TRBV6-5 and TRBJ2-7; TRBD1 matches at 8 bases. In germline, CDR1 is MNHEY, CDR2 SVGAGI. V dropped 5 bases and J dropped 6; count of bases not matched to a gene: 3. This CDR3 is 12 amino acids long. DNA of the CDR3: TGTGCCAGCAGTCAGGACAGGGTCGAGCAGTACTTC. It translates to CASSQDRVEQYF.

The rearrangement uses TRBV27 and TRBJ1-1; no reliable D call. Germline V CDR1 and CDR2: MNHEY, SMNVEV (reference sequence). The CDR3 consists of 15 residues. V dropped 2 bases and J dropped 0 bases, with 10 bases sitting between them. DNA for the CDR3: TGTGCCAGCAGTTTAGGGAGGAAAGTGAACACTGAAGCTTTCTTT. Translated, it gives CASSLGRKVNTEAFF.